This TCR beta chain was identified during a study of shared clonotypes between healthy human individuals. Whole-study context: Plates per donor: three CD4 naive, three CD4 memory, two CD8 naive, one CD8 memory. Notes on the study in general: Among non-shared clonotypes, generation probabilities were lower than among those shared by all four donors.

At a deep level, the assay was run. Researchers divided each subset's genomic DNA evenly across several immunoSEQ plates. Here immunoSEQ multiplex PCR was the method, and the copy in TCRdb shows in-frame clones only, minus some. The sample records 950,000 to 1,200,000 clones, approximately 80% being singletons. Worth noting for this clone: Its antigen is as yet unknown.

Trimming cost V 1 base and J 6 bases, with 5 bases left between them. The CDR3 spans 11 residues. CDR1 is SQVTM, CDR2 ANQGSEA, per germline. The clonotype comes from a man aged 18 to 30 in good health. Some clones in this sample may be carry-over from other donors' samples. The chain carries TRBV29-1 and TRBJ2-3; D call uncertain. The specimen was memory CD4+ T cells from PBMCs. This sample's subset: CD45RA-negative fraction. The CDR3 DNA reads TGCAGCGTTGAAGCTCCGGATACGCAGTATTTT. It specifies CSVEAPDTQYF.